Each of the 20 T cell receptor beta chains below was sequenced from the same sample in a study of blood T cell repertoires in COVID-19. TCRdb keeps only in-frame clones here, not all; method: immunoSEQ multiplex PCR. The data hold 100,000 to 130,000 clones, with around 90% observed a single time. The sample consisted of peripheral blood. The origin of the receptors is a man aged 40-49 years with active or convalescent COVID-19.

The chain is built from TRBV9 and TRBJ1-3; a possible D gene is TRBD1 (5 bases). Germline V gene data show CDR1 as SGDLS and CDR2 as YYNGEE. The CDR3 totals 15 residues. V was shortened by 3 bases and J by 4 bases, with 14 bases between the two germline ends. The CDR3 region has the DNA TGTGCCAGCAGCGGGGGGGACGGTTTCGGAAACACCATATATTTT. It yields the protein CASSGGDGFGNTIYF. The full variable domain, completed using reference TRBV9 and TRBJ1-3, is DSGVTQTPKHLITATGQRVTLRCSPRSGDLSVYWYQQSLDQGLQFLIQYYNGEERAKGNILERFSAQQFPDLHSELNLSSLELGDSALYFCASSGGDGFGNTIYFGEGSWLTVV.

V gene TRBV5-1 combines with J gene TRBJ2-1, with 13 bases that match TRBD2. This CDR3 has 19 residues. The V gene's germline CDR1 is SGHRS and CDR2 YFSETQ. J was trimmed by 0 bases and V by 0 bases; bases with no gene match: 6. CDR3 coding DNA: TGCGCCAGCAGCTTGGCCGGGACTAGCGGGGTGGGCTCCTACAATGAGCAGTTCTTC. Its translation is CASSLAGTSGVGSYNEQFF.

This clone occurred a few times. The V gene is TRBV28, the J gene TRBJ2-7, with 8 bases matching TRBD2. This CDR3 spans 14 amino acids. V was pared by 7 bases and J by 6 bases, with 11 bases of the junction left unmatched. In germline, CDR1 is MDHEN, CDR2 SYDVKM. The CDR3 DNA follows: TGTGCCAGCAACTTGAGCGGGAGTTCGCGCGAGCAGTACTTC. Its protein product is CASNLSGSSREQYF.

The rearrangement joins TRBV10-3 to TRBJ2-3; 11 bases align to TRBD2. This CDR3 region has 14 residues. Per germline, CDR1 ENHRY and CDR2 SYGVKD. The J segment lost 4 bases and the V segment lost 9 bases, leaving 6 bases of the junction unmatched. CDR3 bases: TGTGCCATAGCCGATAGCGGGAGGGCAGATACGCAGTATTTT. Amino acid sequence: CAIADSGRADTQYF.

This clone was seen a single time. The genes are TRBV11-2 and TRBJ1-2, with D possibly matching TRBD1 (6 bases). The germline V gene has CDR1 SGHAT and CDR2 FQNNGV. The ends were cut back, 0 bases at V and 4 bases at J, with 9 bases in the middle. There are 14 residues in the CDR3. The CDR3 nucleotides read TGTGCCAGCAGCTTAGAAAGCAGGGGCTATGGCTACACCTTC. The encoded protein is CASSLESRGYGYTF.

The J gene is TRBJ1-6, the V gene TRBV5-6; D might be TRBD1 (5 bases). Germline values: CDR1 SGHDT, CDR2 YYEEEE. The V gene lost 8 bases and the J gene lost 10 bases, with 19 bases spanning the gap. The CDR3 loop spans 14 amino acids. In DNA form, the CDR3 reads TGTGCCAGTGCCGATTCGGGGGGAGGGTCACCCCTCCACTTT. Its protein is CASADSGGGSPLHF.

The chain carries TRBV28 and TRBJ1-2; tentatively, D is TRBD1 (5 bases). V was trimmed by 10 bases and J by 2 bases, leaving 20 bases between them. Germline lookup yields CDR1 MDHEN and CDR2 SYDVKM. CDR3 size: 15 residues. The CDR3 DNA sequence: TGTGCCACAAACTCACCAATGGGGCCGAACTATGGCTACACCTTC. This translates into CATNSPMGPNYGYTF.

The V call is TRBV9, the J call TRBJ1-4; no firm D call. Trimming cost V 4 bases and J 0 bases, with 10 bases left between them. The length of the CDR3 is 15 residues. CDR1 is SGDLS and CDR2 is YYNGEE in the germline V gene. This CDR3 is CASSPRRATNEKLFF. CDR3 nucleotides: TGTGCCAGCAGCCCGAGGCGGGCAACTAATGAAAAACTGTTTTTT.

This chain uses TRBV28 with TRBJ2-5; D is uncertain. The CDR3 is made up of 13 amino acids. Germline CDR1 reads MDHEN; CDR2 reads SYDVKM. The V gene lost 2 bases and the J gene lost 4 bases, with 8 bases spanning the gap. The CDR3 bases are TGTGCCAGCAGTTTAGAGACTCCAGAGACCCAGTACTTC. This encodes CASSLETPETQYF. The variable domain in full, with the rest retrieved from reference TRBV28 and TRBJ2-5, is DVKVTQSSRYLVKRTGEKVFLECVQDMDHENMFWYRQDPGLGLRLIYFSYDVKMKEKGDIPEGYSVSREKKERFSLILESASTNQTSMYLCASSLETPETQYFGPGTRLLVL.

The rearrangement links TRBV19 to TRBJ2-5; D is undetermined. The germline V and J ends were trimmed by 1 base and 7 bases, with 4 bases remaining between them. The length of the CDR3 is 11 residues. The germline gives CDR1 LNHDA, CDR2 SQIVND (reference sequence). The CDR3 spells CASSIGGTQYF. The DNA for the CDR3 is TGTGCCAGTAGTATAGGCGGGACCCAGTACTTC.

This chain connects TRBV3-1 (or the pseudogene TRBV3-2) to TRBJ2-5; 8 bases align to TRBD2. Germline V gives CDR1 LGHDT, CDR2 YNNKEL (reference sequence). V trimming: 0 bases; J trimming: 4 bases; junction bases outside the gene matches: 13. CDR3 length: 18 residues. The DNA of the CDR3 is TGTGCCAGCAGCCAAGAATGGACCGTAACGGGAGGGCGAGAGACCCAGTACTTC. Residues: CASSQEWTVTGGRETQYF.

V is TRBV5-6 and J is TRBJ2-3; no clear D. V gave up 0 bases and J gave up 4 bases, with 9 bases separating them. CDR3 length: 14 residues. Germline-derived CDR1 and CDR2 are SGHDT and YYEEEE. DNA for the CDR3: TGTGCCAGCAGCTTGGACGAGGTTGCAGATACGCAGTATTTT. This translates into CASSLDEVADTQYF.

The rearrangement links TRBV28 to TRBJ2-7; TRBD1 might be the D (6 bases). CDR1 is MDHEN and CDR2 is SYDVKM in the germline V gene. This CDR3 is built from 12 residues. V was trimmed by 10 bases and J by 2 bases, leaving 12 bases between them. The CDR3 spells CATSGTTYEQYF. In nucleotides, the CDR3 is TGTGCCACCTCCGGGACAACCTACGAGCAGTACTTC.

The V gene is TRBV2, the J gene TRBJ2-2, with 9 bases fitting TRBD1. The CDR3 loop spans 15 amino acids. Trimming cost V 5 bases and J 1 base; bases outside gene matches: 2. CDR1 is SNHLY and CDR2 is FYNNEI in the germline V gene. The CDR3 region has the DNA TGTGCCAGCAGTCGGGACAGGGTGAACACCGGGGAGCTGTTTTTT. The encoded protein is CASSRDRVNTGELFF.

V usage is TRBV13 and J usage is TRBJ1-2; D not resolved. V lost 5 bases, J lost 5 bases, and 9 bases lay in between. This CDR3 comprises 12 residues. Germline CDR1 and CDR2: PRHDT and FYEKMQ (reference sequence). The CDR3 DNA sequence: TGTGCCAGCAGCCCCACCGGGTATGGCTACACCTTC. Protein: CASSPTGYGYTF.

CDR3 amino acids: CASSLTASTDTQYF. The CDR3 coding sequence is TGTGCCAGCAGCCTTACAGCTAGCACAGATACGCAGTATTTT. The J gene is TRBJ2-3, the V gene TRBV9; D call uncertain. Trimming pared 4 bases from V and 0 bases from J, leaving 9 bases between. Germline V gene sequence: CDR1 SGDLS, CDR2 YYNGEE. The CDR3 spans 14 residues.

The chain is built from TRBV30 and TRBJ2-1, with TRBD1 as a possible D gene (6 bases). This CDR3 spans 12 amino acids. Germline assignment: CDR1 GTSNPN and CDR2 SVGIG (reference sequence). The ends were cut back, 2 bases at V and 5 bases at J, with 7 bases in the middle. The CDR3 nucleotides read TGTGCCTGGAGTAGGACAGACAATGAGCAGTTCTTC. Translated, it gives CAWSRTDNEQFF.

The V gene is TRBV7-9, the J gene TRBJ2-2, with no clear D. There are 15 residues in the CDR3. Trimming shortened V by 4 bases and J by 0 bases, and 9 bases separated the two germline ends. Germline loops: CDR1 SEHNR, CDR2 FQNEAQ (reference sequence). CDR3 sequence: CASSSLLANTGELFF. The CDR3, as DNA: TGTGCCAGCAGCTCACTACTCGCGAACACCGGGGAGCTGTTTTTT.

V gene TRBV27 combines with J gene TRBJ2-3; D remains unclear. The V end lost 4 bases, the J end lost 3 bases, and 11 bases lay between the germline ends. CDR1 is MNHEY, CDR2 SMNVEV, per germline (reference sequence). This CDR3 is 14 amino acids long. In nucleotides, the CDR3 is TGTGCCAGCAGTTCGACATACATAACAGATACGCAGTATTTT. This gives the protein CASSSTYITDTQYF.

This chain links TRBV27 with TRBJ2-7, with D perhaps TRBD1 (6 bases). V was trimmed by 2 bases and J by 5 bases, leaving 13 bases between them. Germline V CDR1 and CDR2: MNHEY, SMNVEV (reference sequence). The length of the CDR3 is 14 residues. The CDR3: CASSLRGSQHEQYF. The CDR3 DNA reads as TGTGCCAGCAGTTTAAGGGGGAGCCAGCACGAGCAGTACTTC.